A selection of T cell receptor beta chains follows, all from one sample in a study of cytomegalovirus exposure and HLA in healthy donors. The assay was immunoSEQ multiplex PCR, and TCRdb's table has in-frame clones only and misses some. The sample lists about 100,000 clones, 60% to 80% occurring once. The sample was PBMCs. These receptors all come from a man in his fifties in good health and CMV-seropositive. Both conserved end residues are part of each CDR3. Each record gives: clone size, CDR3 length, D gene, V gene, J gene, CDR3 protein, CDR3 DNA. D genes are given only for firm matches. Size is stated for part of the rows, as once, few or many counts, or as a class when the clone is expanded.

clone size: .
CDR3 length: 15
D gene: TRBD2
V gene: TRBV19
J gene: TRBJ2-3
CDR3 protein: CASSIARGGEDTQYF
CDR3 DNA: TGTGCCAGTAGTATAGCACGGGGGGGCGAGGATACGCAGTATTTT

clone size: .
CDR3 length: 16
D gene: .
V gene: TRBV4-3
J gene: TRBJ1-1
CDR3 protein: CASSQDGVRENTEAFF
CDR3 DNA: TGCGCCAGCAGCCAAGATGGAGTCAGGGAGAACACTGAAGCTTTCTTT

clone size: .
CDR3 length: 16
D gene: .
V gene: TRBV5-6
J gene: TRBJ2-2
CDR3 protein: CASSFQSTGRTGELFF
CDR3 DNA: TGTGCCAGCAGCTTCCAGTCGACAGGGAGGACCGGGGAGCTGTTTTTT

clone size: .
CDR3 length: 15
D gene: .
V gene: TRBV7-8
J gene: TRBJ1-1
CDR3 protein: CASSLESRVNTEAFF
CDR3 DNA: TGTGCCAGCAGCCTGGAGTCCAGAGTGAACACTGAAGCTTTCTTT

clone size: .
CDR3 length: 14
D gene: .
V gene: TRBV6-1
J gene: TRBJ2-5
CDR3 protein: CASSESPGQETQYF
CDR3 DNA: TGTGCCAGCAGTGAGAGTCCGGGCCAAGAGACCCAGTACTTC

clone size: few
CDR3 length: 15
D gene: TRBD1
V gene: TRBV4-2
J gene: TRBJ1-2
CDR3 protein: CASSSEQGADYGYTF
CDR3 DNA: TGTGCCAGCTCTTCGGAACAGGGGGCGGACTATGGCTACACCTTC

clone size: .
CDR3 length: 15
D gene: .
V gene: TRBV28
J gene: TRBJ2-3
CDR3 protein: CASSTRNRGTDTQYF
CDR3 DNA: TGTGCCAGCAGTACCCGGAACCGAGGAACAGATACGCAGTATTTT

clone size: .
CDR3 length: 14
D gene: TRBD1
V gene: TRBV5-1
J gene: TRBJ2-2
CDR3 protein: CASSGGQGAGELFF
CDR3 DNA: TGCGCCAGCAGCGGGGGACAGGGGGCCGGGGAGCTGTTTTTT

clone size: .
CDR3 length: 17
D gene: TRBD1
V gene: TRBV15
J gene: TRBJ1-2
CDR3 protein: CATSRGTGGEPNYGYTF
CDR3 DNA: TGTGCCACCAGCAGAGGGACAGGGGGCGAGCCTAACTATGGCTACACCTTC

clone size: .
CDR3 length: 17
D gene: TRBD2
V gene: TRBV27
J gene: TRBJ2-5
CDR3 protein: CASSPGTSGVPQPAQYF
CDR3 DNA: TGTGCCAGCAGTCCAGGGACTAGCGGGGTCCCCCAGCCCGCCCAGTACTTC

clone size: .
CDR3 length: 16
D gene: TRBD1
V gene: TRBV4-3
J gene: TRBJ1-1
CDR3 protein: CASSQEAGGMNTEAFF
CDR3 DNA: TGCGCCAGCAGCCAAGAGGCAGGGGGCATGAACACTGAAGCTTTCTTT

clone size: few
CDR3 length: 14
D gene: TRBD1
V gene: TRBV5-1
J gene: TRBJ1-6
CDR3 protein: CASSFDRGNSPLHF
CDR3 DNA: TGCGCCAGCAGCTTTGACAGGGGTAATTCACCCCTCCACTTT

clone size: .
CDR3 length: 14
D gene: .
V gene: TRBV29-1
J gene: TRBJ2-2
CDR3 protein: CSTTTGLSTGELFF
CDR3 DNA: TGCAGCACCACAACAGGGCTTAGCACCGGGGAGCTGTTTTTT

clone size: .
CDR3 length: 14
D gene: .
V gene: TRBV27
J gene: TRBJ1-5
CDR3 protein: CASSLGSGLQPQHF
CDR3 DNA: TGTGCCAGCAGTTTAGGGTCAGGGTTGCAGCCCCAGCATTTT

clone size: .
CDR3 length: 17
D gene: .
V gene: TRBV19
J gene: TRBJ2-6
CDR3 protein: CASSLQGSSAGANVLTF
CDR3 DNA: TGTGCCAGTAGTCTCCAGGGATCTTCCGCTGGGGCCAACGTCCTGACTTTC

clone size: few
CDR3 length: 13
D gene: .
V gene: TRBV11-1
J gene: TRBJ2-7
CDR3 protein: CASSVSSLREQYF
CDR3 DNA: TGTGCCAGCAGTGTGTCATCCCTTCGGGAGCAGTACTTC

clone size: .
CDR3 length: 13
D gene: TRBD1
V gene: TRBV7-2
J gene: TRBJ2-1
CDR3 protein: CASSLNRGNEQFF
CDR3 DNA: TGTGCCAGCAGCTTAAACAGGGGTAATGAGCAGTTCTTC

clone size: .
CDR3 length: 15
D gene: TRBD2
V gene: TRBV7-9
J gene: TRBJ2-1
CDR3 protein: CASSLSTGGLNEQFF
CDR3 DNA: TGTGCCAGCAGCTTATCCACGGGGGGGTTAAATGAGCAGTTCTTC

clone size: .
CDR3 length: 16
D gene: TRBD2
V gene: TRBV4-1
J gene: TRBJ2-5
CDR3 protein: CASSQGRGYGEETQYF
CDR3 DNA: TGCGCCAGCAGCCAAGGGCGGGGGTACGGCGAGGAGACCCAGTACTTC

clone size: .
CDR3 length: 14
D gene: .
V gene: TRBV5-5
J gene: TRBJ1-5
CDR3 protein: CASSLLGGGQPQHF
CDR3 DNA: TGTGCCAGCAGCTTGCTGGGAGGAGGTCAGCCCCAGCATTTT

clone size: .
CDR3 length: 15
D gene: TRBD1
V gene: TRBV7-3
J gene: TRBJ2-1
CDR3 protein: CASSSDRGSYNEQFF
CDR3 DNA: TGTGCCAGCAGCTCAGACAGGGGCTCCTACAATGAGCAGTTCTTC

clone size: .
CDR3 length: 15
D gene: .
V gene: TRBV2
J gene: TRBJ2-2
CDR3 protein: CASSVAGADTGELFF
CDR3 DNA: TGTGCCAGCAGTGTGGCGGGGGCTGACACCGGGGAGCTGTTTTTT

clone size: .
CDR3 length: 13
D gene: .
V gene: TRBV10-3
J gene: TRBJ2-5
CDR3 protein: CAISGEGVGTQYF
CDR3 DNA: TGTGCCATCAGCGGGGAGGGGGTAGGGACCCAGTACTTC

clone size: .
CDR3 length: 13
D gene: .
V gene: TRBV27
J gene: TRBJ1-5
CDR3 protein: CASTTDRNQPQHF
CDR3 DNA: TGTGCCAGCACCACAGACAGGAATCAGCCCCAGCATTTT

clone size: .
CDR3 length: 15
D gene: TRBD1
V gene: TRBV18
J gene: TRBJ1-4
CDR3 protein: CASSPATGVNEKLFF
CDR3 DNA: TGTGCCAGCTCACCGGCGACAGGGGTAAATGAAAAACTGTTTTTT

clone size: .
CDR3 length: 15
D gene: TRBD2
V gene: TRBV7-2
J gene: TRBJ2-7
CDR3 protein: CASSSRLAGAPEQYF
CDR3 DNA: TGTGCCAGCAGCTCCCGACTAGCGGGGGCCCCTGAGCAGTACTTC

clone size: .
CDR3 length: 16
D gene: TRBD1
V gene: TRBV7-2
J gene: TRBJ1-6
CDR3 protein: CASSLSGQGGNSPLHF
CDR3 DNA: TGTGCCAGCAGCTTGAGCGGACAGGGGGGTAATTCACCCCTCCACTTT

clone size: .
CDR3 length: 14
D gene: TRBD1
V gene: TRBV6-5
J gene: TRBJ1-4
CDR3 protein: CATRDRALNEKLFF
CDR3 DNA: TGTGCCACCAGGGACAGGGCACTTAATGAAAAACTGTTTTTT

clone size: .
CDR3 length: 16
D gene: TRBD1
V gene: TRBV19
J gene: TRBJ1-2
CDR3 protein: CASSGQRTGTGNGYTF
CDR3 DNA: TGTGCCAGTAGTGGACAGAGGACCGGGACAGGGAACGGCTACACCTTC

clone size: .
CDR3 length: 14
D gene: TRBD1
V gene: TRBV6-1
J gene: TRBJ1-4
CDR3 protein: CASRGQGLNEKLFF
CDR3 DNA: TGTGCCAGCAGGGGACAGGGTCTTAATGAAAAACTGTTTTTT

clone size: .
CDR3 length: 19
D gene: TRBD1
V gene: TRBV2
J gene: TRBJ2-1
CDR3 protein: CASSEPDSDRGRLYNEQFF
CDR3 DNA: TGTGCCAGCAGTGAACCCGACTCGGACAGGGGGCGCCTCTACAATGAGCAGTTCTTC

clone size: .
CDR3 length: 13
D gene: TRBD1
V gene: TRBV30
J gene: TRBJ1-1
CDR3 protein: CAWRQGSNTEAFF
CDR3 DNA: TGTGCCTGGAGACAGGGGTCGAACACTGAAGCTTTCTTT

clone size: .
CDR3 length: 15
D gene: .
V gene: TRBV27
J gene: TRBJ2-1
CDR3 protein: CASSTGGGAYNEQFF
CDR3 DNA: TGTGCCAGCAGTACCGGCGGAGGGGCCTACAATGAGCAGTTCTTC

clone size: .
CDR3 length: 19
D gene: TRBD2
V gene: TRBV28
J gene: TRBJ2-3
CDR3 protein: CASSSGLAGGPGSLDTQYF
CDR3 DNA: TGTGCCAGCAGTTCGGGACTAGCGGGGGGGCCCGGCTCCCTAGATACGCAGTATTTT

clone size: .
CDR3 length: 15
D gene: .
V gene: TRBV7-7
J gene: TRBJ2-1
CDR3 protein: CASSLDMQGWNEQFF
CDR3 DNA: TGTGCTAGCAGCTTAGATATGCAGGGCTGGAATGAGCAGTTCTTC

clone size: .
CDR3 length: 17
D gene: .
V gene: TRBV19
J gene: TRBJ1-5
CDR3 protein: CASTANGRGRSNQPQHF
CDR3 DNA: TGTGCCAGTACCGCCAACGGTCGGGGTAGGAGCAATCAGCCCCAGCATTTT

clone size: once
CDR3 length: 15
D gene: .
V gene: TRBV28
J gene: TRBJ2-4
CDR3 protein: CASSPAHYSKNIQYF
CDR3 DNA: TGTGCCAGCAGCCCAGCTCACTATAGCAAAAACATTCAGTACTTC

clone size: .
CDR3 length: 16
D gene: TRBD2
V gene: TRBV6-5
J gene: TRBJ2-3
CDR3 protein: CASSYSRPGAGGTQYF
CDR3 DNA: TGTGCCAGCAGTTACTCTCGGCCCGGGGCGGGGGGGACGCAGTATTTT

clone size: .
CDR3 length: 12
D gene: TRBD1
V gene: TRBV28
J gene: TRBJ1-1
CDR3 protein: CASTTGETEAFF
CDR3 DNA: TGTGCCAGCACTACAGGGGAGACTGAAGCTTTCTTT

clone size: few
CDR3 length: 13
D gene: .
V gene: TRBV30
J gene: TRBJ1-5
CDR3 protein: CAWSYNSNQPQHF
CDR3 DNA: TGTGCCTGGAGTTACAATAGCAATCAGCCCCAGCATTTT

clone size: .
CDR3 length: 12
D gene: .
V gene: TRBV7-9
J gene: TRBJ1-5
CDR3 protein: CASSLLDQPQHF
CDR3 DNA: TGTGCCAGCAGCTTACTAGATCAGCCCCAGCATTTT

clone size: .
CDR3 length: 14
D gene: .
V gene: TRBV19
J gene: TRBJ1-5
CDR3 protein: CASRAAYSNQPQNF
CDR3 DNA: TGTGCCAGTAGGGCAGCTTATAGCAATCAGCCCCAGAATTTT

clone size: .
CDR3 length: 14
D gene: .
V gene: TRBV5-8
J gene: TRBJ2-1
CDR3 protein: CANPRGRGGDEQFF
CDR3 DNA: TGTGCCAACCCAAGGGGGCGCGGAGGGGATGAGCAGTTCTTC

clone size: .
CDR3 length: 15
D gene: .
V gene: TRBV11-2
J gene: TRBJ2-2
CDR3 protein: CASSLEGRVTGELFF
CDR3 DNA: TGTGCCAGCAGCTTAGAGGGCAGGGTCACCGGGGAGCTGTTTTTT

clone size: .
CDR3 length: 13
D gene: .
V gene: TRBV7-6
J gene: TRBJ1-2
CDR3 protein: CASSAQDRSKYTF
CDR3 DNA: TGTGCCAGCAGCGCCCAGGACAGATCAAAATACACCTTC

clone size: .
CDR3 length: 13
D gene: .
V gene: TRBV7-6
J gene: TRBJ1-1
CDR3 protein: CASSLGQNTEAFF
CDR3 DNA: TGTGCCAGCAGCCTGGGACAGAACACTGAAGCTTTCTTT

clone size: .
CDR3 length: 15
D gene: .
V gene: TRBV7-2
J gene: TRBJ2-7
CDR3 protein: CASSVQSAFSYEQYF
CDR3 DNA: TGTGCCAGCAGCGTACAGAGTGCTTTCTCCTACGAGCAGTACTTC

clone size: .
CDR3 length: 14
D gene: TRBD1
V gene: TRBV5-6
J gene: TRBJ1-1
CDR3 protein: CASSRWTGQTEAFF
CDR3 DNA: TGTGCCAGCAGCCGATGGACAGGGCAAACTGAAGCTTTCTTT

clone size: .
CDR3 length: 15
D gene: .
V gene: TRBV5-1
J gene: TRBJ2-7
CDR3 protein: CASSLGAGAGNEQYF
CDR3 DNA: TGCGCCAGCAGCTTGGGTGCTGGGGCGGGGAACGAGCAGTACTTC

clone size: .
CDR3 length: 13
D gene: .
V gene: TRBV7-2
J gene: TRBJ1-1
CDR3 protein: CASSLAPGRATFF
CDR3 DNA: TGTGCCAGCAGCTTAGCTCCAGGGCGCGCGACTTTCTTT

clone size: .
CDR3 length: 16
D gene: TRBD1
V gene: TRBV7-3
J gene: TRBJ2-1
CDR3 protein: CASSLSGTGSYNEQFF
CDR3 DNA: TGTGCCAGCAGCTTATCCGGGACAGGGTCCTACAATGAGCAGTTCTTC

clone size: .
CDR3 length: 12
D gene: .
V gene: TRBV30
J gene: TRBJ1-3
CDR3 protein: CAWSPPGDTIYF
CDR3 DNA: TGTGCCTGGAGCCCGCCGGGGGACACCATATATTTT

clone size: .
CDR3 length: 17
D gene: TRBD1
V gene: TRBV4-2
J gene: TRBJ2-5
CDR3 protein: CASSLTWGQGSLETQYF
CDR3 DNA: TGTGCCAGCAGTCTCACTTGGGGACAGGGTTCTTTAGAGACCCAGTACTTC

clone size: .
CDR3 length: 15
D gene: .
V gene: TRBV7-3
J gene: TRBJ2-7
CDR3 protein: CASSLNGDISYEQYF
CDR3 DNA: TGTGCCAGCAGCTTAAACGGGGACATCTCCTACGAGCAGTACTTC

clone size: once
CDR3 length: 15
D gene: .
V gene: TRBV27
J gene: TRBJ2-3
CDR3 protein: CASSLRGPSTDTQYF
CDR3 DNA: TGTGCCAGCAGTTTGCGGGGACCCAGCACAGATACGCAGTATTTT